A single sample gave rise to the 15 T cell receptor beta chains below, sequenced in a study of T cell repertoires in cytomegalovirus infection. These receptors have no identified antigens. TCRdb reanalysed the reads using MiXCR and keeps one entry per CDR3 protein. In the table there are 750,000 to 900,000 distinct CDR3 sequences, almost 30% of which are singletons. Sequenced here: cultured CD8+ T cells from PBMCs, sampled from culture after CMV antigen stimulation. Receptors were obtained from a human donor in good health (CMV status not recorded). Some clones in this sample may be carry-over from other donors' samples.

This clonotype has a count of ten or more. V and J are TRBV7-2 and TRBJ2-7; D is unclear. The V end was cut by 5 bases, the J end by 0 bases, with 14 bases between. CDR1 and CDR2 from the germline V gene are SGHTA and FQGNSA. The CDR3 is made up of 15 amino acids. The CDR3: CASSRPGMSSYEQYF. The CDR3, as DNA: TGTGCCAGCAGCCGACCAGGCATGAGCTCCTACGAGCAGTACTTC.

The chain recombines TRBV29-1 with TRBJ2-2; unclear D gene. This CDR3 has 13 residues. The ends were cut back, 6 bases at V and 0 bases at J, with 8 bases in the middle. The germline V gene encodes CDR1 SQVTM and CDR2 ANQGSEA. The CDR3 coding sequence is TGCAGCGTAGGTCAGCCGAACACCGGGGAGCTGTTTTTT. Its protein product is CSVGQPNTGELFF.

The V call is TRBV5-1, the J call TRBJ1-2, with a possible D match to TRBD1 (6 bases). V shed 4 bases and J shed 6 bases, with 13 bases lying between them. Germline V gives CDR1 SGHRS, CDR2 YFSETQ. The CDR3 consists of 13 residues. CDR3 sequence: CASSRTAQHGYTF. The DNA of the CDR3 is TGCGCCAGCAGCAGGACAGCTCAACATGGCTACACCTTC.

This clonotype has just a few counts. This rearrangement joins TRBV19 to TRBJ1-5, with D tentatively TRBD1 (5 bases). Germline loops: CDR1 LNHDA, CDR2 SQIVND (reference sequence). The length of the CDR3 is 14 residues. V was clipped by 2 bases and J by 4 bases, with 9 bases between them. This CDR3 reads CASSIRQLNQPQHF. CDR3 nucleotides: TGTGCCAGTAGTATAAGACAGCTAAATCAGCCCCAGCATTTT.

This clonotype was detected a few times. The chain employs TRBV27 and TRBJ2-3; possibly TRBD1 for D (6 bases). V lost 6 bases, J lost 2 bases, and 15 bases lay in between. Germline V gives CDR1 MNHEY, CDR2 SMNVEV (reference sequence). The CDR3 is 15 residues long. The CDR3 coding sequence is TGTGCCAGCAGCGATGGACAGATGGTCACAGATACGCAGTATTTT. It yields the protein CASSDGQMVTDTQYF.

The J gene is TRBJ2-3, the V gene TRBV7-9; D not certain. V gave up 5 bases and J gave up 0 bases, with 12 bases separating them. This CDR3 is 15 amino acids long. CDR1 is SEHNR and CDR2 is FQNEAQ in the germline V gene (reference sequence). The CDR3 loop is CASSNTRMSTDTQYF. The CDR3 bases are TGTGCCAGCAGCAACACACGTATGAGCACAGATACGCAGTATTTT.

This rearrangement joins TRBV6-2 or TRBV6-3 to TRBJ1-6; D is possibly TRBD1 (6 bases). The CDR3 loop spans 14 amino acids. V shed 1 base and J shed 13 bases, with 14 bases lying between them. Germline CDR1 reads MNHEY; CDR2 reads SVGEGT. Here the CDR3 reads CASSYFGTGTPLHF. As DNA, the CDR3 is TGTGCCAGCAGTTACTTCGGAACAGGGACTCCCCTCCACTTT.

The chain combines TRBV27 with TRBJ2-7, with TRBD1 matching over 10 bases. Germline V lookup: CDR1 MNHEY, CDR2 SMNVEV (reference sequence). The CDR3 has 16 amino acids. V dropped 4 bases and J dropped 7; count of bases not matched to a gene: 13. CDR3 loop: CASSSPLRDRGGEQYF. For the CDR3, the DNA is TGTGCCAGCAGTTCGCCCCTCCGGGACAGGGGTGGTGAGCAGTACTTC.

This clonotype turned up a few times. The genes are TRBV7-9 and TRBJ1-4; D is possibly TRBD1 (6 bases). Trimming shortened V by 5 bases and J by 5 bases, and 15 bases separated the two germline ends. The CDR3 sequence is 15 residues long. Per germline, CDR1 SEHNR and CDR2 FQNEAQ (reference sequence). In DNA, the CDR3 is TGTGCCAGCAGCCCGAGAGGACAGTCAAATGAAAAACTGTTTTTT. Translating it yields CASSPRGQSNEKLFF.

This clonotype was picked up a small number of times. The chain combines TRBV7-7 with TRBJ2-5; 8 positions match TRBD2. The CDR3 contains 12 residues. Per germline, CDR1 SSHAT and CDR2 FNYEAQ (reference sequence). The CDR3 loop reads CASGTPPETQYF. The CDR3 DNA reads TGTGCTAGCGGGACTCCCCCGGAGACCCAGTACTTC.

This clonotype was counted between two and nine times. V usage is TRBV19 and J usage is TRBJ1-1, with no clear D. V lost 5 bases to trimming and J lost 5 bases, with 18 bases between them. Germline-derived CDR1 and CDR2 are LNHDA and SQIVND (reference sequence). There are 15 residues in the CDR3. DNA for the CDR3: TGTGCCAGTAGTGCACGGGTAAGCCACTGGACTGAAGCTTTCTTT. It encodes CASSARVSHWTEAFF.

V usage is TRBV12-3 or TRBV12-4 and J usage is TRBJ1-2; 7 nucleotides line up with TRBD1. V was clipped by 0 bases and J by 4 bases; unmatched bases: 14. The CDR3 has 18 amino acids. The DNA of the CDR3 is TGTGCCAGCAGTTTAGCCTGGGGATATGACAGGGCCGTCTATGGCTACACCTTC. This sequence encodes CASSLAWGYDRAVYGYTF.

V usage is TRBV29-1 and J usage is TRBJ1-2, with 7 bases that match TRBD1. Trimming removed 3 bases from V and 0 bases from J; junction bases left unmatched: 4. Germline CDR1 SQVTM, CDR2 ANQGSEA. The CDR3 runs to 14 residues. CDR3 in amino acids: CSVDAGQSNYGYTF. CDR3 bases: TGCAGCGTTGACGCGGGACAGTCTAACTATGGCTACACCTTC.

The chain joins TRBV12-3 or TRBV12-4 to TRBJ2-1; D gene unclear. Trimming pared 4 bases from V and 4 bases from J, leaving 14 bases between. The CDR3 has 15 amino acids. The CDR3 loop reads CASSYPPLAYNEQFF. Here the CDR3 DNA reads TGTGCCAGCAGTTATCCCCCGCTGGCTTACAATGAGCAGTTCTTC.

This clonotype showed up just a few times. The chain is built from TRBV7-9 and TRBJ1-3, with 9 bases lining up with TRBD1. The CDR3 is 19 amino acids. Germline V gene data show CDR1 as SEHNR and CDR2 as FQNEAQ (reference sequence). With 7 bases clipped from V and 1 base from J, the junction kept 17 bases outside the gene matches. CDR3 protein: CASIKRLGGQGSSGNTIYF. CDR3 in DNA: TGTGCCAGCATCAAGAGGTTAGGAGGACAGGGGAGTTCTGGAAACACCATATATTTT. Full variable domain (rest looked up from reference TRBV7-9 and TRBJ1-3): DTGVSQNPRHKITKRGQNVTFRCDPISEHNRLYWYRQTLGQGPEFLTYFQNEAQLEKSRLLSDRFSAERPKGSFSTLEIQRTEQGDSAMYLCASIKRLGGQGSSGNTIYFGEGSWLTVV.